In this sample, the clone carrying this T cell receptor beta chain turned up many times. This clone may be a read error of a much larger clone one base away. This CDR3 is missing its conserved last phenylalanine or tryptophan, likely due to a read error. The source of the sample is a study of T cells in Graves' hyperthyroidism and ophthalmopathy. Study background: Peripheral blood was taken when the disease was first diagnosed, before any treatment began.

Uncontrolled infection, other autoimmune disease, pregnancy or lactation disqualified patients from enrolment. Fresh peripheral blood, approximately 9.1 ml, was the source of the PBMCs. The CDR3 is 13 amino acids. The junction had 7 bases not matched to a gene; V was cut back by 5 bases and J by 7 bases. In germline, CDR1 is SGHVS, CDR2 FQNEAQ. Researchers amplified the TCR beta CDR3 regions from RNA transcripts. When the TCR CDR3 underwent first-round RT-PCR, the HTBI primer set was used. TCRdb re-derived calls from the multiplex PCR reads in MiXCR, one entry per CDR3 protein. Counted here are roughly 520,000 distinct CDR3 sequences, roughly a quarter occurring once; the ten biggest clones make up approximately 10%.

The chain is built from TRBV7-8 and TRBJ1-2, with TRBD1 identical over 7 bases. Sequenced material: blood. The receptor was isolated from a woman in her twenties or thirties with Graves' ophthalmopathy. CDR3 amino acids: CASSLGTVGGYTS. The CDR3 coding sequence is TGTGCCAGCAGCCTCGGGACAGTCGGTGGCTACACCTCC.